Here is one T cell receptor (beta chain) with its context. Measured with immunoSEQ multiplex PCR; TCRdb has only the in-frame clones, and not every one. This table has hundreds of thousands of clones, approximately 90% appearing once. The data stem from a study of blood T cell repertoires in COVID-19. Background on the study: Whether acute or convalescent, the COVID-19 samples came from the United States, Italy and Spain.

Source material: PBMCs or T cells enriched from blood (not recorded which). This TCR derives from a middle-aged man who had been exposed to COVID-19.

CDR3 in DNA: TGCGCCAGCAGCTTGATGCCAGATCAAGAGACCCAGTACTTC. Translated, it gives CASSLMPDQETQYF. The chain is built from TRBV5-1 and TRBJ2-5; D is unresolved. Germline V gene sequence: CDR1 SGHRS, CDR2 YFSETQ. This CDR3 has 14 amino acids. Trimming pared 1 base from V and 2 bases from J, leaving 9 bases between. Variable domain in full (rest from reference TRBV5-1 and TRBJ2-5): KAGVTQTPRYLIKTRGQQVTLSCSPISGHRSVSWYQQTPGQGLQFLFEYFSETQRNKGNFPGRFSGRQFSNSRSEMNVSTLELGDSALYLCASSLMPDQETQYFGPGTRLLVL.